This TCR beta chain was obtained from a study of T cells after somatic rescue of genetic block. Profiled with immunoSEQ multiplex PCR; TCRdb holds only in-frame clones, not every one. The table lists around 64,000 clones, around 90% of them singletons. CDR3 length: 16 amino acids. After removal of 3 bases from V and 4 bases from J, the junction contained 7 bases not matched to a gene. The germline gives CDR1 MRHNA, CDR2 SNTAGT. This TCR was recovered from a man aged 35 to 55. Material for sequencing was peripheral blood mononuclear cells (PBMCs). The V and J genes are TRBV6-4 and TRBJ2-3; 10 positions agree with TRBD1. CDR3 loop: CASSEGTGARPDTQYF. DNA for the CDR3: TGTGCCAGCAGTGAAGGGACAGGGGCGCGTCCAGATACGCAGTATTTT.